Each of the 25 T cell receptor beta chains below was sequenced from the same sample in a study of OX40 agonist ivuxolimab in advanced cancers. Data came from immunoSEQ multiplex PCR; TCRdb stores just in-frame clones and leaves some out. The sample shows 60,000 to 65,000 clones, about 90% of them seen only once. The sequencing here drew on CD4+ or CD8+ T cells sorted from blood, taken in a trial of the OX40 agonist ivuxolimab. The receptors originated from an adult with an advanced solid tumor such as melanoma, head and neck, liver or kidney cancer.

V and J are TRBV28 and TRBJ1-5; tentative D call: TRBD1 (5 bases). The V gene's germline CDR1 is MDHEN and CDR2 SYDVKM. The CDR3 runs 13 residues. V lost 6 bases and J lost 3, with 9 bases in between. The CDR3 region is CASRSGSNQPQHF. The DNA for the CDR3 is TGTGCCAGCAGGTCAGGGTCCAATCAGCCCCAGCATTTT.

V gene TRBV27 combines with J gene TRBJ2-7; 8 bases match TRBD2. Germline loops: CDR1 MNHEY, CDR2 SMNVEV (reference sequence). The CDR3 consists of 13 residues. Trimming removed 9 bases from V and 0 bases from J; junction bases left unmatched: 4. CDR3 DNA sequence: TGTGCCAGTACGGGAGGGAACTCCTACGAGCAGTACTTC. This translates into CASTGGNSYEQYF.

This chain links TRBV2 with TRBJ2-3; D is uncertain. With 3 bases removed from V and 0 bases from J, the gap between germline ends came to 13 bases. This CDR3 region has 16 residues. Germline values: CDR1 SNHLY, CDR2 FYNNEI. The CDR3 sequence is CASSESRVFSTDTQYF. CDR3 sequence (DNA): TGTGCCAGCAGTGAGTCCAGAGTGTTTAGCACAGATACGCAGTATTTT.

The rearrangement links TRBV29-1 to TRBJ2-1; D might be TRBD1 or TRBD2, each matching 5 bases. There are 17 residues in the CDR3. Germline CDR1 reads SQVTM; CDR2 reads ANQGSEA. The V gene lost 1 base and the J gene lost 9 bases, with 25 bases spanning the gap. CDR3: CSVEGFGAMGSPGEQFF. Written as DNA, the CDR3 is TGCAGCGTTGAAGGGTTCGGGGCAATGGGCTCCCCGGGTGAGCAGTTCTTC.

Details on this clone: Mismatch with germline at one junction end may stem from a read error. The gene calls are TRBV19 and TRBJ2-1; a weak D match, TRBD1 (7 bases). CDR3 length: 14 amino acids. Germline-derived CDR1 and CDR2 are LNHDA and SQIVND (reference sequence). CDR3 loop: CASSLDREVDEQFF. The CDR3 coding sequence is TGTGCCAGTAGTCTAGACAGGGAGGTCGATGAGCAGTTCTTC.

The rearrangement joins TRBV11-1 to TRBJ2-7; D gene ambiguous. The CDR3 has 14 residues. V dropped 1 base and J dropped 0 bases, with 7 bases sitting between them. The germline V gene encodes CDR1 SGHAT and CDR2 FQDESV (reference sequence). The CDR3 nucleotides are TGTGCCAGCAGCTTAGGTGCGGACTCCTACGAGCAGTACTTC. Protein sequence: CASSLGADSYEQYF. The variable domain in full, completed from reference TRBV11-1 and TRBJ2-7, reads EAEVAQSPRYKITEKSQAVAFWCDPISGHATLYWYRQILGQGPELLVQFQDESVVDDSQLPKDRFSAERLKGVDSTLKIQPAELGDSAMYLCASSLGADSYEQYFGPGTRLTVT.

V gene TRBV4-1 combines with J gene TRBJ2-7; a possible D gene is TRBD1 (6 bases). V was shortened by 6 bases and J by 3 bases, with 15 bases between the two germline ends. The CDR3 is 14 amino acids. Per the germline V gene, CDR1 is MGHRA and CDR2 is YSYEKL. In nucleotides, the CDR3 is TGCGCCAGCAGTCGGACCGGGACAAACTACGAGCAGTACTTC. It encodes CASSRTGTNYEQYF.

This chain uses TRBV27 with TRBJ2-1; D may be TRBD2 (6 bases). V shed 6 bases and J shed 4 bases, with 16 bases lying between them. CDR1 and CDR2 (germline): MNHEY, SMNVEV (reference sequence). The CDR3 has 15 amino acids. The CDR3 sequence is CASSPGLNNYNEQFF. The CDR3 DNA reads as TGTGCCAGCAGCCCGGGACTTAACAATTACAATGAGCAGTTCTTC.

The chain has TRBV19 and TRBJ2-7; perhaps D is TRBD1 or TRBD2 (6 bases each). CDR3 length: 17 residues. Trimming took 6 bases from V and 4 from J, leaving 25 bases between them. The germline gives CDR1 LNHDA, CDR2 SQIVND (reference sequence). This chain's CDR3 is CASSGSTPGHRSYEQYF. In DNA, the CDR3 is TGTGCCAGTAGCGGGAGTACCCCGGGACACAGAAGTTACGAGCAGTACTTC.

As concerns this clone: Different DNA sequences within this sample yield the same CDR3. The genes are TRBV11-2 and TRBJ2-7; D not resolved. CDR1 and CDR2 (germline): SGHAT, FQNNGV. Trimming took 3 bases from V and 5 from J, leaving 5 bases between them. The CDR3 length is 11 residues. CDR3 coding DNA: TGTGCCAGCAGCTTTCGCGACGAGCAGTACTTC. Its protein is CASSFRDEQYF. The entire variable domain, with the rest obtained from reference TRBV11-2 and TRBJ2-7, is as follows: EAGVAQSPRYKIIEKRQSVAFWCNPISGHATLYWYQQILGQGPKLLIQFQNNGVVDDSQLPKDRFSAERLKGVDSTLKIQPAKLEDSAVYLCASSFRDEQYFGPGTRLTVT.

The chain uses TRBV28 and TRBJ2-7; D not certain. Per the germline V gene, CDR1 is MDHEN and CDR2 is SYDVKM. Trimming removed 7 bases at V and 1 base at J, with 11 bases between. The CDR3 consists of 13 residues. The CDR3 DNA follows: TGTGCCAGCAAAGACGACATATCCTACGAGCAGTACTTC. This sequence encodes CASKDDISYEQYF.

The genes are TRBV5-1 and TRBJ2-5; D may be TRBD1 or TRBD2 (6 bases each). Trimming shortened V by 4 bases and J by 5 bases, and 18 bases separated the two germline ends. This CDR3 is built from 15 residues. Germline V CDR1 and CDR2: SGHRS, YFSETQ. The CDR3 is CASSEFTGTEETQYF. The CDR3 nucleotides are TGCGCCAGCAGCGAGTTTACAGGGACTGAGGAGACCCAGTACTTC.

The chain uses TRBV6-6 and TRBJ2-1, with unresolved D. V was cut by 10 bases and J by 6 bases, with 16 bases left in between. The CDR3 contains 13 residues. Germline CDR1 and CDR2: MNHNY and SVGAGI (reference sequence). CDR3 in DNA: TGTGCCACTTCCCCCGGGCGAGGCAATGAGCAGTTCTTC. As protein: CATSPGRGNEQFF.

The chain employs TRBV6-5 and TRBJ2-3; D is unresolved. Trimming removed 2 bases from V and 0 bases from J, with 6 bases in between. The CDR3 loop spans 14 amino acids. The V gene's germline CDR1 is MNHEY and CDR2 SVGAGI. The CDR3 DNA reads TGTGCCAGCAGTTACGGGATGAGCACAGATACGCAGTATTTT. Protein product: CASSYGMSTDTQYF.

This sequence joins TRBV6-5 and TRBJ2-5; D call uncertain. Trimming took 7 bases from V and 5 from J, leaving 14 bases between them. CDR1 and CDR2 (germline): MNHEY, SVGAGI. The CDR3 sequence is 13 residues long. The CDR3 bases are TGTGCCAGCAACTCAGCTGCTGGGGAGACCCAGTACTTC. The encoded protein is CASNSAAGETQYF.

The gene calls are TRBV19 and TRBJ2-1, with TRBD2 matching over 7 bases. V was pared by 5 bases and J by 5 bases, with 3 bases of the junction left unmatched. Germline loops: CDR1 LNHDA, CDR2 SQIVND (reference sequence). This CDR3 spans 13 amino acids. The CDR3 reads CASSRGGDNEQFF. CDR3 sequence (DNA): TGTGCCAGTAGTCGTGGGGGGGACAATGAGCAGTTCTTC.

V is TRBV28 and J is TRBJ2-7; no clear D. In germline, CDR1 is MDHEN, CDR2 SYDVKM. CDR3 length: 13 amino acids. Trimming pared 6 bases from V and 1 base from J, leaving 10 bases between. The CDR3 loop reads CASSFSGSYEQYF. CDR3 in DNA: TGTGCCAGCAGCTTCAGTGGATCCTACGAGCAGTACTTC. Using reference TRBV28 and TRBJ2-7 for the parts outside the CDR3, the full variable domain is DVKVTQSSRYLVKRTGEKVFLECVQDMDHENMFWYRQDPGLGLRLIYFSYDVKMKEKGDIPEGYSVSREKKERFSLILESASTNQTSMYLCASSFSGSYEQYFGPGTRLTVT.

The chain couples TRBV5-6 to TRBJ2-7; D is undetermined. The CDR3 has 13 residues. Deletions cut 5 bases from V and 0 bases from J, with 9 bases between. CDR1 is SGHDT, CDR2 YYEEEE, per germline. The CDR3 here is CASSGVPSYEQYF. The CDR3 DNA is TGTGCCAGCAGTGGCGTTCCCTCCTACGAGCAGTACTTC.

This clone was detected only once. The V call is TRBV29-1, the J call TRBJ2-3; TRBD2 aligns across 8 bases. The V gene end was trimmed by 6 bases and the J gene end by 4 bases; junction bases not matched to a gene: 9. The germline V gene has CDR1 SQVTM and CDR2 ANQGSEA. The CDR3 extends over 14 amino acids. CDR3 sequence reads: CSVPGLERADTQYF. CDR3 bases: TGCAGCGTGCCGGGACTAGAGAGGGCAGATACGCAGTATTTT.

The chain couples TRBV9 to TRBJ1-1; 8 bases line up with TRBD1. V was clipped by 4 bases and J by 7 bases; unmatched bases: 9. Germline V gene sequence: CDR1 SGDLS, CDR2 YYNGEE. The CDR3 sequence is 14 residues long. The CDR3 DNA reads TGTGCCAGCAGCCCACTAAGGGACAGGATTGAAGCTTTCTTT. As protein: CASSPLRDRIEAFF.

For the CDR3, the DNA is TGTGCCAGCAGCGCGGGACTAGCGGGGTATGAGCAGTTCTTC. Translated: CASSAGLAGYEQFF. The chain joins TRBV9 to TRBJ2-1; 13 bases match TRBD2. CDR3 length equals 14 residues. Per the germline V gene, CDR1 is SGDLS and CDR2 is YYNGEE. With 3 bases clipped from V and 8 bases from J, the junction kept 2 bases outside the gene matches.

The CDR3 is CAWSVQSPGELFF. As DNA, the CDR3 is TGTGCCTGGAGTGTGCAGTCCCCCGGGGAGCTGTTTTTT. This rearrangement joins TRBV30 to TRBJ2-2; D gene ambiguous. This CDR3 is built from 13 residues. The germline CDR1 and CDR2 sequences are GTSNPN and SVGIG (reference sequence). The V end was cut by 0 bases, the J end by 6 bases, with 8 bases between.

This chain joins TRBV5-4 and TRBJ2-7; D may be TRBD2 (5 bases). Trimming took off 6 bases at V and 9 bases at J, with 22 bases between the two ends. The CDR3 has 14 residues. CDR1 SGHNT and CDR2 YYREEE come from the germline V gene (reference sequence). The CDR3 loop is CASTITGLIQAQYF. CDR3 bases: TGTGCCAGCACCATCACGGGGTTAATTCAGGCGCAGTACTTC.

The chain combines TRBV9 with TRBJ2-7; TRBD2 aligns across 10 bases. This CDR3 contains 13 residues. V dropped 4 bases and J dropped 6; count of bases not matched to a gene: 4. The germline CDR1 and CDR2 sequences are SGDLS and YYNGEE. CDR3: CASSSRLAGEQYF. CDR3 nucleotide sequence: TGTGCCAGCAGCTCCCGACTAGCGGGCGAGCAGTACTTC. The entire variable domain, with the rest obtained from reference TRBV9 and TRBJ2-7, is as follows: DSGVTQTPKHLITATGQRVTLRCSPRSGDLSVYWYQQSLDQGLQFLIQYYNGEERAKGNILERFSAQQFPDLHSELNLSSLELGDSALYFCASSSRLAGEQYFGPGTRLTVT.

The chain recombines TRBV7-2 with TRBJ1-2, with no clear D. The germline V gene has CDR1 SGHTA and CDR2 FQGNSA. The V and J ends lost 4 bases and 4 bases respectively, with 19 bases between them. The CDR3 is 16 amino acids. The CDR3: CASSSPVTGTIYGYTF. In nucleotides, the CDR3 is TGTGCCAGCAGCTCCCCGGTTACTGGTACTATCTATGGCTACACCTTC.